These 6 T cell receptor beta chains originate from one sample sequenced in a study of blood T cell repertoires in COVID-19. Clones were read by immunoSEQ multiplex PCR, and TCRdb kept only the in-frame ones, dropping some. The sample has more than 350,000 clones; more than 70% are singletons. Sequenced: PBMCs or T cells enriched from blood (not recorded which). These TCRs come from a woman aged 18-29 years who had been exposed to COVID-19.

This chain connects TRBV7-2 to TRBJ2-5; 14 positions match TRBD2. Germline V gene sequence: CDR1 SGHTA, CDR2 FQGNSA. The CDR3 runs 17 residues. Trimming removed 5 bases from V and 6 bases from J; junction bases left unmatched: 11. The CDR3 here is CASSSETSGGVVKTQYF. CDR3 sequence (DNA): TGTGCCAGCAGCAGCGAGACTAGCGGGGGGGTGGTAAAGACCCAGTACTTC.

The chain is built from TRBV5-1 and TRBJ2-1; 7 bases match TRBD1. The CDR3 is made up of 14 amino acids. The junction had 4 bases not matched to a gene; V was cut back by 7 bases and J by 0 bases. Looked up from germline, CDR1 is SGHRS and CDR2 is YFSETQ. The CDR3 region is CASGTDFSYNEQFF. In DNA, the CDR3 is TGCGCCAGCGGGACAGATTTCTCCTACAATGAGCAGTTCTTC.

The chain employs TRBV6-1 and TRBJ1-4; 7 nucleotides align to TRBD1. The CDR3 is 17 residues long. Germline values: CDR1 MNHNS, CDR2 SASEGT. V lost 3 bases and J lost 1; bases outside the gene matches: 8. CDR3 loop: CASSDPLRDRTNEKLFF. CDR3 nucleotides: TGTGCCAGCAGTGACCCTCTTAGGGACAGAACTAATGAAAAACTGTTTTTT.

The chain carries TRBV5-5 and TRBJ2-7, with 7 bases aligning to TRBD1. The CDR3 consists of 15 residues. With V trimmed by 4 bases and J by 2 bases, 9 bases remained unmatched. Germline assignment: CDR1 SGHKS and CDR2 YYEKEE (reference sequence). The CDR3 nucleotides are TGTGCCAGCAGCCCCCGGGACAGCTTAGCCTACGAGCAGTACTTC. This sequence encodes CASSPRDSLAYEQYF.

The chain is built from TRBV6-5 and TRBJ1-3, with D unclear. The CDR3 has 15 residues. V lost 0 bases, J lost 4 bases, and 10 bases lay in between. Germline assignment: CDR1 MNHEY and CDR2 SVGAGI. DNA for the CDR3: TGTGCCAGCAGTTACTCGATGAGTTCCGGAAACACCATATATTTT. Translating gives CASSYSMSSGNTIYF.

In nucleotides, the CDR3 is TGTGCCAGCAAGAGAGGGGGGGGAGGCGAGACCCAGTACTTC. Its translation is CASKRGGGGETQYF. The chain is built from TRBV6-5 and TRBJ2-5, with D possibly TRBD2 on 7 matching bases. V lost 7 bases and J lost 5, with 17 bases in between. This CDR3 is 14 amino acids long. Looked up from germline, CDR1 is MNHEY and CDR2 is SVGAGI.